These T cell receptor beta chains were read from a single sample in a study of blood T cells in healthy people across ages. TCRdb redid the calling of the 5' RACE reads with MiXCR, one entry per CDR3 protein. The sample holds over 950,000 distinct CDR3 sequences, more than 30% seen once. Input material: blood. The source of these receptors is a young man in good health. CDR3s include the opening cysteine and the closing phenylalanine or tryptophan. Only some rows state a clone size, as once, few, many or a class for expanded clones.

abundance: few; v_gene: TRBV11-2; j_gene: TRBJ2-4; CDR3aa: CASSFGTAQNIQYF
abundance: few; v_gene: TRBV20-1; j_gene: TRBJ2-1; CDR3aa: CSAADRKSLNEQFF
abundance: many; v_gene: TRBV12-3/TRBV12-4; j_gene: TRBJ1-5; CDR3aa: CASSRRGNQPQHF
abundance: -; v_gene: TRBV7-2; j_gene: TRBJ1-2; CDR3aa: CASSLTTGALGYTF
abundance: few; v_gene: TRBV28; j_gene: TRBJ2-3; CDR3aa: CASSLSPGRGFYNTQYF
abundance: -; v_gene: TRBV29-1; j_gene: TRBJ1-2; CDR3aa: CSVNNRENGSTF
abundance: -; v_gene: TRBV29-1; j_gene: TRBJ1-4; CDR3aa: CSVRRLLNEKLFF
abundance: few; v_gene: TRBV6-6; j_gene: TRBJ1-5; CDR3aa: CASRPRDSLNQPQHF
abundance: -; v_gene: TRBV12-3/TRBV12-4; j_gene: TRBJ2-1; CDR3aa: CASSHNSGGLNNEQFF
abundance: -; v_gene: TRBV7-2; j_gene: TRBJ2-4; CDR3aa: CASSLAVTGDIQYF
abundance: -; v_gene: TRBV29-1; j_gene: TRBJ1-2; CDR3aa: CSVDPRTHSYTF
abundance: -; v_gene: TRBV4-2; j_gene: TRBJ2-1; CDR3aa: CASSQALAGAPSYNEQFF
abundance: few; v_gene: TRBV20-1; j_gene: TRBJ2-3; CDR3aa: CSARGRGTSGGRTDTQYF
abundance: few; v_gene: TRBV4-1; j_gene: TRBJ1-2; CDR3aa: CASSQEESGGYTF
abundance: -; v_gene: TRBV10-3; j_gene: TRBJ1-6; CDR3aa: CAIGDNSPLHF
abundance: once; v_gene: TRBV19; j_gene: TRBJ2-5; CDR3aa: CASSRGPNPSETQYF
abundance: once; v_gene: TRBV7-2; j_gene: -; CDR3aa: CASSFNRDNNIQYF
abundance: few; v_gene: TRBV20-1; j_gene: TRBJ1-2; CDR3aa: CSARDRGSSHTF
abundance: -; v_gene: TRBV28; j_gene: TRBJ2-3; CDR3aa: CASSSGTSGGGDTQYF
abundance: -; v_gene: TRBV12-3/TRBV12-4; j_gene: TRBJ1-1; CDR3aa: CASSPRQGEMNTEAFF
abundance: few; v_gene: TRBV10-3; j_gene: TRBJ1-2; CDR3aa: CAISEASKNYGYTF
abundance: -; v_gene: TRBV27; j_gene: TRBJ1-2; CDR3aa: CASSRTRTGDYGYTF
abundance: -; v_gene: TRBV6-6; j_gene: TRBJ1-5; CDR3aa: CASSYGYGGNQPQHF
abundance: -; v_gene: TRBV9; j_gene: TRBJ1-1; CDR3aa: CASSVSSGANTEAFF
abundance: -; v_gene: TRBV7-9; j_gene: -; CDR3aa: CASSLTPLVLGDEQYF
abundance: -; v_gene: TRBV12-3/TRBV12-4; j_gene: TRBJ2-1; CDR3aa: CSSSQLAGEQFF
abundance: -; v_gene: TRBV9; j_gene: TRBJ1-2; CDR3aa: CASSAGQGSYDYGYTF
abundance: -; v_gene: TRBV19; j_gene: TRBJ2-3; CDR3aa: CASSIEVGTGRDTQYF
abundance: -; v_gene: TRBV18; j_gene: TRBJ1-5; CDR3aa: CASSPQGVSQPQHF
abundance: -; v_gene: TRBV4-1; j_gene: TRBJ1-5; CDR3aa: CASSQDVGTGENQPQHF
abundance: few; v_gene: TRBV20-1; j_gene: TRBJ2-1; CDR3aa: CSATDSYNEQFF
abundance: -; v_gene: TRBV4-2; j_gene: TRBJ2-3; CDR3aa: CASSQDPVTGGDTQYF
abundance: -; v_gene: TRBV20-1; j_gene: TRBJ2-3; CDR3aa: CSARDTGASTDTQYF
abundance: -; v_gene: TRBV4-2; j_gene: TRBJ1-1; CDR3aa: CASSPRQGPLNTEAFF
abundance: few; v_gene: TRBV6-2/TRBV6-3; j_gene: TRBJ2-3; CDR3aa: CASGGAADTQYF
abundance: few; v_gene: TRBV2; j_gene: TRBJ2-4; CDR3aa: CASTLDGGAKNIQYF
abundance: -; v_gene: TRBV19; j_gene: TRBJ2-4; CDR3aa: CASSAGQLLAKNIQYF
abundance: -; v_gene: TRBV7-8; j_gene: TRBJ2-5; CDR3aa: CASSLNGVMGDTETQYF
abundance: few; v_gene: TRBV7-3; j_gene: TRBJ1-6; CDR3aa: CASSLNPRTHLHF
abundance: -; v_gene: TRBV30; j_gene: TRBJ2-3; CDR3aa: CAWSAGNTQYF
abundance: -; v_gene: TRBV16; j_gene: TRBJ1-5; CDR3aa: CASSQGDRRNQPQHF
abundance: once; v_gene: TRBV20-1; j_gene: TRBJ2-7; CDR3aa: CSASSRGESCEQYF
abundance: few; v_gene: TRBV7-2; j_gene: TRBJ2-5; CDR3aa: CASSPNYRAQYF
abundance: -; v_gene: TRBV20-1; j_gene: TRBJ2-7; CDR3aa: CSASDEGSYEQYF
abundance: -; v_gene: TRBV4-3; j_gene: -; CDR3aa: CASSQDFRSKEETQYF
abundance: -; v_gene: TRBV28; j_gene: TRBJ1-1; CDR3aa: CASTVLGTADTEAFF
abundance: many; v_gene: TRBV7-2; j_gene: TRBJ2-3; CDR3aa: CASSLGLGDTQYF
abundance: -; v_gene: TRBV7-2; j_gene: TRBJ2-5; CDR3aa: CASSYNSIQETQYF